A selection of T cell receptor beta chains follows, all from one sample in a study of T cell responses to AZD1222 COVID-19 vaccine. The table came from immunoSEQ multiplex PCR; TCRdb's copy has only in-frame clones and leaves some out. There are 75,000 to 100,000 clones in the sample; approximately 90% occur only once, and approximately 3.1% lies in the top ten. Sequences were derived from peripheral blood, sampled 28 days after the second AZD1222 dose. These receptors were taken from an adult who received the AZD1222 COVID-19 vaccine. Each CDR3 is given without its conserved first and last residue. Size is omitted from some rows. Given values are once, few, many or a class for expanded clones.

CDR3aa: ASSADRFSYNEQF; j_gene: TRBJ2-1; v_gene: TRBV3-1/TRBV3-2; abundance: .
CDR3aa: ASSPRTGSSYEQY; j_gene: TRBJ2-7; v_gene: TRBV7-9; abundance: .
CDR3aa: ASSFGSTDTQY; j_gene: TRBJ2-3; v_gene: TRBV12-3/TRBV12-4; abundance: .
CDR3aa: ASSGQGGFRELF; j_gene: TRBJ2-2; v_gene: TRBV19; abundance: .
CDR3aa: ASSSLTGVGLDGYT; j_gene: TRBJ1-2; v_gene: TRBV19; abundance: .
CDR3aa: ASSVEELDTQY; j_gene: TRBJ2-3; v_gene: TRBV9; abundance: .
CDR3aa: ASLPDRRTYGYT; j_gene: TRBJ1-2; v_gene: TRBV19; abundance: .
CDR3aa: ASGLSTSGETQY; j_gene: TRBJ2-5; v_gene: TRBV12-5; abundance: .
CDR3aa: ASSLMGGAPGTQY; j_gene: TRBJ2-3; v_gene: TRBV7-3; abundance: .
CDR3aa: ASSVALWETQY; j_gene: TRBJ2-5; v_gene: TRBV9; abundance: .
CDR3aa: ASSDESTDTQY; j_gene: TRBJ2-3; v_gene: TRBV6-4; abundance: .
CDR3aa: ATSRNRGFGEAF; j_gene: TRBJ1-1; v_gene: TRBV15; abundance: .
CDR3aa: ASSLASGTLTDTQY; j_gene: TRBJ2-3; v_gene: TRBV5-1; abundance: .
CDR3aa: ASSPDPNYGYT; j_gene: TRBJ1-2; v_gene: TRBV5-1; abundance: once
CDR3aa: ASSLSATGTEAF; j_gene: TRBJ1-1; v_gene: TRBV27; abundance: .
CDR3aa: ASSPNPRVQETQY; j_gene: TRBJ2-5; v_gene: TRBV3-1/TRBV3-2; abundance: .
CDR3aa: ASSSGSNYGYT; j_gene: TRBJ1-2; v_gene: TRBV2; abundance: .
CDR3aa: ASSATKDRDHCGTEAF; j_gene: TRBJ1-1; v_gene: TRBV7-7; abundance: .
CDR3aa: ASSPYDSNQPQH; j_gene: TRBJ1-5; v_gene: TRBV18; abundance: .
CDR3aa: ASTWTGPAYEQY; j_gene: TRBJ2-7; v_gene: TRBV5-6; abundance: .
CDR3aa: ASSDPMGDSEKLF; j_gene: TRBJ1-4; v_gene: TRBV6-4; abundance: .
CDR3aa: ASTAGQGKNTEAF; j_gene: TRBJ1-1; v_gene: TRBV4-1; abundance: few